One and the same sample provided the 29 T cell receptor beta chains below, sequenced in a study of blood T cell repertoires in COVID-19. Data came from immunoSEQ multiplex PCR; TCRdb stores just in-frame clones and leaves some out. The table records about 520,000 clones, approximately 85% of them present only once. The sequenced sample was peripheral blood. Source of these receptors: a human donor in a cohort sampled during active COVID-19.

The V call is TRBV7-6, the J call TRBJ2-2, with 13 nucleotides matching TRBD2. The V segment lost 5 bases and the J segment 6 bases; nucleotides outside the gene matches: 6. The V gene's germline CDR1 is SGHVS and CDR2 FNYEAQ. The CDR3 consists of 16 residues. In nucleotides, the CDR3 is TGTGCCAGCAGCCCCCAGACTAGCGGGAGGTCCGGGGAGCTGTTTTTT. Translating gives CASSPQTSGRSGELFF.

This chain links TRBV4-1 with TRBJ1-5; D remains ambiguous. Between the trimmed V and J ends, which lost 5 bases and 7 bases, there was a span of 21 bases. The CDR3 is made up of 16 amino acids. Germline V gene sequence: CDR1 MGHRA, CDR2 YSYEKL. CDR3 coding DNA: TGCGCCAGCAGCGGTCAGCAGGTCATGGGTGGGCAGCCCCAGCATTTT. Residues: CASSGQQVMGGQPQHF.

V is TRBV3-1 (or the pseudogene TRBV3-2) and J is TRBJ2-4, with a weak D call TRBD2 (6 bases). The CDR3 consists of 12 residues. CDR1 is LGHDT and CDR2 is YNNKEL in the germline V gene (reference sequence). V was cut by 5 bases and J by 9 bases, with 11 bases left in between. This CDR3 reads CASSSPGGIQYF. In nucleotides, the CDR3 is TGTGCCAGCAGCTCCCCCGGGGGCATTCAGTACTTC.

The chain recombines TRBV5-1 with TRBJ2-5; 7 positions agree with TRBD2. The CDR3 runs to 14 residues. V was clipped by 0 bases and J by 5 bases; unmatched bases: 4. CDR1 is SGHRS, CDR2 YFSETQ, per germline. CDR3 in DNA: TGCGCCAGCAGCTTGGATGGCGGGAGTGAGACCCAGTACTTC. The encoded protein is CASSLDGGSETQYF.

There are a few counts of this clone. The chain couples TRBV7-2 to TRBJ1-6, with 9 bases aligning to TRBD1. The germline V gene has CDR1 SGHTA and CDR2 FQGNSA. V gave up 7 bases and J gave up 3 bases; unmatched junction bases: 7. This CDR3 has 16 amino acids. Here the CDR3 DNA reads TGTGCCAGCACCTGGGACAGGGCAATCTATAATTCACCCCTCCACTTT. Translating it yields CASTWDRAIYNSPLHF. The full variable domain, its missing parts supplied by reference TRBV7-2 and TRBJ1-6, is GAGVSQSPSNKVTEKGKDVELRCDPISGHTALYWYRQSLGQGLEFLIYFQGNSAPDKSGLPSDRFSAERTGGSVSTLTIQRTQQEDSAVYLCASTWDRAIYNSPLHFGNGTRLTVT.

This sequence joins TRBV19 and TRBJ2-1; D perhaps matches TRBD2 (6 bases). This CDR3 is 16 amino acids long. V lost 3 bases to trimming and J lost 8 bases, with 20 bases between them. The V gene's germline CDR1 is LNHDA and CDR2 SQIVND (reference sequence). The CDR3 loop reads CASSIPGTSGSDEQFF. The DNA for the CDR3 is TGTGCCAGTAGTATTCCCGGGACTTCCGGGAGCGATGAGCAGTTCTTC.

The chain uses TRBV28 and TRBJ2-2; tentatively, D is TRBD1 (5 bases). Per germline, CDR1 MDHEN and CDR2 SYDVKM. V lost 2 bases to trimming and J lost 4 bases, with 11 bases between them. There are 15 residues in the CDR3. Here the CDR3 DNA reads TGTGCCAGCAGTTTACAGGGTCGGGTCACCGGGGAGCTGTTTTTT. It specifies CASSLQGRVTGELFF.

The chain recombines TRBV29-1 with TRBJ2-7, with D unclear. There are 13 residues in the CDR3. CDR1 is SQVTM, CDR2 ANQGSEA, per germline. V was shortened by 4 bases and J by 5 bases, with 15 bases between the two germline ends. The CDR3 region has the DNA TGCAGCGTTGCTAGTTCCGCTTGGAACGAGCAGTACTTC. Amino acids: CSVASSAWNEQYF.

In its sample, this clone was seen once. The chain employs TRBV7-2 and TRBJ1-1, with no clear D. Per the germline V gene, CDR1 is SGHTA and CDR2 is FQGNSA. Trimming left V 5 bases short and J 3 bases short, with 7 bases between. CDR3 length equals 12 residues. The CDR3, as DNA: TGTGCCAGCAGCCCTTCTTACACTGAAGCTTTCTTT. Its protein product is CASSPSYTEAFF.

The chain combines TRBV28 with TRBJ1-5; tentative D call: TRBD1 (5 bases). Germline V gene data show CDR1 as MDHEN and CDR2 as SYDVKM. V lost 3 bases and J lost 4, with 13 bases in between. The CDR3 is 15 amino acids. The CDR3, as DNA: TGTGCCAGCAGTTTCTGGGGGGATAGGAATCAGCCCCAGCATTTT. The encoded protein is CASSFWGDRNQPQHF.

This rearrangement joins TRBV5-1 to TRBJ2-2; 10 positions agree with TRBD2. The CDR3 spans 16 residues. Losses at the gene ends were 4 bases for V and 4 bases for J; bases not matched to a gene: 7. Germline V gives CDR1 SGHRS, CDR2 YFSETQ. This chain's CDR3 is CASSAKLAGSTGELFF. Written as DNA, the CDR3 is TGCGCCAGCAGCGCCAAACTAGCGGGATCCACCGGGGAGCTGTTTTTT.

The chain joins TRBV5-1 to TRBJ2-5; 15 nucleotides match TRBD2. The ends lost 3 bases at V and 10 bases at J; junction bases unmatched: 13. The CDR3 is 17 amino acids. CDR1 and CDR2 from the germline V gene are SGHRS and YFSETQ. CDR3 in amino acids: CASSSGLAGGVLGDQYF. The CDR3 DNA follows: TGCGCCAGCAGCTCAGGACTAGCGGGAGGGGTGCTGGGAGACCAGTACTTC.

This chain connects TRBV19 to TRBJ2-2; 8 nucleotides line up with TRBD2. The CDR3 spans 15 residues. J lost 4 bases, V lost 2 bases, and 3 bases had no gene match. CDR1 is LNHDA and CDR2 is SQIVND in the germline V gene (reference sequence). The CDR3: CASSIYSGITGELFF. The CDR3 DNA reads as TGTGCCAGTAGTATATATAGCGGGATCACCGGGGAGCTGTTTTTT.

The chain employs TRBV21-1 and TRBJ1-3. TRBV21-1 is a pseudogene locus. The CDR3 consists of 15 residues. CDR3 sequence reads: CASSKRRGQGNTIYF. DNA of the CDR3: TGTGCCAGCAGCAAGCGGCGGGGGCAAGGAAACACCATATATTTT.

The CDR3 spells CASSLSQINYGYTF. The CDR3, as DNA: TGCGCCAGCAGCTTAAGTCAGATCAACTATGGCTACACCTTC. The chain recombines TRBV5-1 with TRBJ1-2, with D hard to call. Trimming took 2 bases from V and 2 from J, leaving 10 bases between them. The CDR3 spans 14 residues. Germline V lookup: CDR1 SGHRS, CDR2 YFSETQ.

Only one count was recorded for this clone. The chain uses TRBV6-5 and TRBJ2-3; no reliable D call. V was clipped by 2 bases and J by 2 bases, with 5 bases between them. This CDR3 contains 13 residues. Germline V gene data show CDR1 as MNHEY and CDR2 as SVGAGI. The CDR3 DNA reads as TGTGCCAGCAGTTACACTCTCACAGATACGCAGTATTTT. Its translation: CASSYTLTDTQYF.

This chain joins TRBV5-4 and TRBJ2-7, with 12 positions matching TRBD2. V lost 0 bases, J lost 6 bases, and 7 bases stayed unmatched. Germline V gene data show CDR1 as SGHNT and CDR2 as YYREEE (reference sequence). This CDR3 is built from 16 residues. DNA for the CDR3: TGTGCCAGCAGCTTGGGTGGACTAGCGGGACCCCTCGAGCAGTACTTC. Protein product: CASSLGGLAGPLEQYF.

The CDR3 is CASNRGPDSPLHF. The CDR3 DNA sequence: TGTGCCAGTAACAGGGGGCCTGATTCACCCCTCCACTTT. The J gene is TRBJ1-6, the V gene TRBV6-5; 9 bases are a match to TRBD1. Germline V gene sequence: CDR1 MNHEY, CDR2 SVGAGI. The CDR3 covers 13 residues. V lost 9 bases and J lost 8; bases outside the gene matches: 5.

This chain links TRBV4-2 with TRBJ2-1; 11 nucleotides align to TRBD1. The CDR3 length is 15 residues. Germline loops: CDR1 LGHNA, CDR2 YNFKEQ. The junction had 6 bases not matched to a gene; V was cut back by 2 bases and J by 9 bases. Here the CDR3 DNA reads TGTGCCAGCAGCCAACTGGACAGGGGGCAGGGTGAGCAGTTCTTC. The encoded protein is CASSQLDRGQGEQFF.

The J gene is TRBJ2-7, the V gene TRBV19, with D possibly matching TRBD2 (6 bases). This CDR3 has 15 residues. V was pared by 5 bases and J by 5 bases, with 19 bases between. Germline assignment: CDR1 LNHDA and CDR2 SQIVND (reference sequence). Here the CDR3 reads CASSVPRGVRDEQYF. The DNA of the CDR3 is TGTGCCAGTAGTGTTCCACGCGGGGTCCGGGACGAGCAGTACTTC.

The chain combines TRBV7-2 with TRBJ1-3; the match to TRBD1 covers 9 bases. The CDR3 runs to 19 residues. J lost 3 bases, V lost 4 bases, and 16 bases had no gene match. The germline V gene encodes CDR1 SGHTA and CDR2 FQGNSA. In nucleotides, the CDR3 is TGTGCCAGCAGCTCCGGTTGGGGGACAGGGCTCAGTCGTGGAAACACCATATATTTT. It encodes CASSSGWGTGLSRGNTIYF.

The chain has TRBV7-9 and TRBJ1-2; D may be TRBD1 (5 bases). V lost 2 bases, J lost 2 bases, and 9 bases lay in between. Germline CDR1 reads SEHNR; CDR2 reads FQNEAQ (reference sequence). This CDR3 comprises 14 residues. The CDR3 bases are TGTGCCAGCAGCTTACAGGGCGGCAACTATGGCTACACCTTC. Translated: CASSLQGGNYGYTF.

In its sample, this clone was seen a few times. This chain uses TRBV29-1 with TRBJ1-5, with TRBD1 matching 9 bases. Losses at the gene ends were 4 bases for V and 6 bases for J; bases not matched to a gene: 7. This CDR3 comprises 14 residues. CDR1 SQVTM and CDR2 ANQGSEA come from the germline V gene. The CDR3 spells CSVAGQGLAQPQHF. In nucleotides, the CDR3 is TGCAGCGTTGCTGGACAGGGGTTGGCTCAGCCCCAGCATTTT.

The chain couples TRBV5-6 to TRBJ1-1; 10 positions match TRBD1. The V gene end was trimmed by 2 bases and the J gene end by 3 bases; junction bases not matched to a gene: 4. CDR1 is SGHDT and CDR2 is YYEEEE in the germline V gene. The CDR3 totals 15 residues. CDR3 DNA sequence: TGTGCCAGCAGCTTTGAGGGACAGGGGCACACTGAAGCTTTCTTT. Its protein product is CASSFEGQGHTEAFF.

The chain recombines TRBV15 with TRBJ2-3, with 13 bases identical to TRBD2. The CDR3 sequence is 16 residues long. The germline V gene has CDR1 LNHNV and CDR2 YYDKDF (reference sequence). Losses at the gene ends were 5 bases for V and 2 bases for J; bases not matched to a gene: 4. The CDR3 coding sequence is TGTGCCACCAGCGGGGGACTAGCGGGATTCACAGATACGCAGTATTTT. This encodes CATSGGLAGFTDTQYF.

The chain recombines TRBV7-2 with TRBJ2-1, with D possibly matching TRBD1 (6 bases). Germline CDR1 and CDR2: SGHTA and FQGNSA. CDR3 length: 14 amino acids. The ends were cut back, 7 bases at V and 6 bases at J, with 16 bases in the middle. Here the CDR3 reads CASTWDTQGNEQFF. The CDR3 nucleotides read TGTGCCAGCACCTGGGACACCCAAGGCAATGAGCAGTTCTTC.

This chain connects TRBV5-1 to TRBJ1-1; maybe TRBD1 (5 bases). This CDR3 has 14 amino acids. Trimming stripped 1 base from V and 3 bases from J, with 10 bases between. Per the germline V gene, CDR1 is SGHRS and CDR2 is YFSETQ. CDR3 in amino acids: CASSLRGGDTEAFF. The CDR3 nucleotides read TGCGCCAGCAGCTTGCGTGGGGGGGACACTGAAGCTTTCTTT.

This clone came up once. The V gene is TRBV7-3, the J gene TRBJ2-4; 9 bases are shared with TRBD1. V shed 6 bases, J shed 7 bases, and the junction held 7 bases outside the gene matches. This CDR3 region has 14 residues. Germline V lookup: CDR1 SGHTA, CDR2 FQGTGA. The CDR3 loop is CASSLDRGSNIQYF. For the CDR3, the DNA is TGTGCCAGCAGTTTGGACAGGGGCAGTAACATTCAGTACTTC.

The gene calls are TRBV7-9 and TRBJ1-5; D is perhaps TRBD1 (5 bases). The V gene's germline CDR1 is SEHNR and CDR2 FQNEAQ (reference sequence). This CDR3 is 14 amino acids long. V lost 1 base, J lost 3 bases, and 7 bases lay in between. This CDR3 reads CASSLVGDNQPQHF. The CDR3 DNA follows: TGTGCCAGCAGCTTAGTAGGGGACAATCAGCCCCAGCATTTT.